Below, one T cell receptor (beta chain) is given with its context. The CDR3 runs to 15 residues. V was trimmed by 0 bases and J by 0 bases, leaving 6 bases between them. CDR1 and CDR2 (germline): MGHRA, YSYEKL. The sample originates from a study of blood T cell repertoires in COVID-19. As for the study in general: Donors in the United States, Italy and Spain gave samples during acute or convalescent COVID-19.

Libraries were prepared by immunoSEQ multiplex PCR; TCRdb keeps only in-frame clonotypes and omits some of them. The table lists tens of thousands of clones, more than 60% of them singletons. This clonotype was sampled from a woman aged 80 or over with active or convalescent COVID-19. The specimen was peripheral blood. The V and J genes are TRBV4-1 and TRBJ1-3; D remains unclear. DNA for the CDR3: TGCGCCAGCAGCCAAGACCCCCGCTCTGGAAACACCATATATTTT. Translation gives CASSQDPRSGNTIYF.